These 8 T cell receptor beta chains were all obtained from the same sample, sequenced in a study of cytomegalovirus exposure and HLA in healthy donors. Both 60 Vbeta primers and 13 Jbeta primers went into the PCR. Using immunoSEQ multiplex PCR, the repertoire was profiled, and TCRdb retains in-frame clones only, with some absent. The sample includes approximately 170,000 clones, over 70% of them seen just once. Material for sequencing was PBMCs. All receptors derive from a boy aged 2-9 years in good health and CMV-seronegative.

This clone was seen only a few times. The chain uses TRBV21-1 and TRBJ2-3; the D call in the table, TRBD2, was not verified against the DNA. TRBV21-1 is classified as a pseudogene. This CDR3 is built from 18 residues. The CDR3 reads CASRPTERGGPGTDTQYF. In DNA, the CDR3 is TGTGCCAGCAGACCCACGGAGCGGGGGGGCCCTGGCACAGATACGCAGTATTTT.

The chain combines TRBV18 with TRBJ2-5, with TRBD1 identical over 11 bases. Per germline, CDR1 KGHSH and CDR2 LQKENI. V gave up 6 bases and J gave up 2 bases; unmatched junction bases: 2. CDR3 length equals 14 residues. The CDR3, as DNA: TGTGCCAGCTCTCGGGACAGGGGGCAAGAGACCCAGTACTTC. Residues: CASSRDRGQETQYF.

The chain carries TRBV5-1 and TRBJ2-3, with 13 positions matching TRBD2. CDR1 is SGHRS, CDR2 YFSETQ, per germline. The CDR3 runs 18 residues. Losses at the gene ends were 4 bases for V and 0 bases for J; bases not matched to a gene: 8. The CDR3 coding sequence is TGCGCCAGCAGCGGCGGACTAGCGGGGGCCTCTAGCACAGATACGCAGTATTTT. This encodes CASSGGLAGASSTDTQYF.

CDR3 coding DNA: TGTGCCAGCAGAACCGGGAGGGCGGGGTCAGATACGCAGTATTTT. Translating gives CASRTGRAGSDTQYF. The J gene is TRBJ2-3, the V gene TRBV27; 8 positions agree with TRBD2. The CDR3 is 15 residues long. CDR1 is MNHEY and CDR2 is SMNVEV in the germline V gene (reference sequence). Trimming at V came to 6 bases and at J to 4 bases, leaving 9 bases not matched to a gene.

A few counts support this clone. One junction end disagrees with the germline gene, perhaps due to a read error. This sequence joins TRBV7-7 and TRBJ1-1, with no clear D. CDR1 and CDR2 (germline): SSHAT, FNYEAQ (reference sequence). CDR3 size: 11 residues. The CDR3, as DNA: TGTGCTAGCAGATCGGAGGGTGAAGCTTTCTTT. It yields the protein CASRSEGEAFF.

The genes are TRBV5-4 and TRBJ2-7; no definite D call. This CDR3 comprises 13 residues. The V gene's germline CDR1 is SGHNT and CDR2 YYREEE (reference sequence). The V end was cut by 0 bases, the J end by 5 bases, with 9 bases between. CDR3 amino acids: CASSLEAGDEQYF. CDR3 sequence (DNA): TGTGCCAGCAGCTTGGAGGCAGGCGACGAGCAGTACTTC.

The CDR3 sequence is CASSADGGLEVYEQYF. DNA of the CDR3: TGCGCCAGCAGCGCAGACGGGGGGCTTGAGGTATACGAGCAGTACTTC. The chain has TRBV23-1 and TRBJ2-7; possibly TRBD2 for D (7 bases). TRBV23-1 counts as an open reading frame of uncertain function. CDR3 length: 16 amino acids. V was clipped by 6 bases and J by 4 bases, with 22 bases between them.

This clone was observed a handful of times. The chain combines TRBV5-1 with TRBJ2-3; the D gene is possibly TRBD1 (6 bases). The germline gives CDR1 SGHRS, CDR2 YFSETQ. The CDR3 is 14 residues long. Trimming removed 0 bases from V and 6 bases from J, with 11 bases in between. The CDR3 bases are TGCGCCAGCAGCTTGGCTCGAGGGGGTGATACGCAGTATTTT. This translates into CASSLARGGDTQYF.